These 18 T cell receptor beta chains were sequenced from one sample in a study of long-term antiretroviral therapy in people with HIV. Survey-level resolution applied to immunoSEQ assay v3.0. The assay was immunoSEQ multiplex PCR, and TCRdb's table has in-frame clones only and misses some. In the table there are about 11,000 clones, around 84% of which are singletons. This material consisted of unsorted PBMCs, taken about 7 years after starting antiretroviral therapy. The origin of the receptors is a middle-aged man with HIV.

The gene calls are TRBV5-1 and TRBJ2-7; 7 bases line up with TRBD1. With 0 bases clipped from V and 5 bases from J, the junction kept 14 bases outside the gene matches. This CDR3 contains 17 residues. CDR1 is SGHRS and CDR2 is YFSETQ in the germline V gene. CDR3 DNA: TGCGCCAGCAGCTTGGACAGGGGCCTATACCCTATCCACGAGCAGTACTTC. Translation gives CASSLDRGLYPIHEQYF.

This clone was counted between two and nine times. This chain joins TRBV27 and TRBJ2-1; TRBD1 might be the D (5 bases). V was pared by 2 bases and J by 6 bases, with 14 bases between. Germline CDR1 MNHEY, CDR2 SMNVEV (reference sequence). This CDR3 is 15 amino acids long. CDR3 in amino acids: CASSLIGAIGNEQFF. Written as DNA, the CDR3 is TGTGCCAGCAGTTTAATAGGGGCCATCGGCAATGAGCAGTTCTTC.

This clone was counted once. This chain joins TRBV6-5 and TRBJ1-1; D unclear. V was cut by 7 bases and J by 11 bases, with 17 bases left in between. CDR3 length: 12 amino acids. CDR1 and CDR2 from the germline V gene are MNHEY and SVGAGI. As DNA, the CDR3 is TGTGCCAGCAAAGGGTCTTTCCCGTGGGCTTTCTTT. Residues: CASKGSFPWAFF.

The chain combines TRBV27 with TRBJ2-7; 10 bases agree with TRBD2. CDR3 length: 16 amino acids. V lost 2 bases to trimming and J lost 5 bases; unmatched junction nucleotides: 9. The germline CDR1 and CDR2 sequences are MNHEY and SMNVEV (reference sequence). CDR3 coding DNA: TGTGCCAGCAGTTTACAGAGCGGGGGGGCTCGGGACGAGCAGTACTTC. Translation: CASSLQSGGARDEQYF.

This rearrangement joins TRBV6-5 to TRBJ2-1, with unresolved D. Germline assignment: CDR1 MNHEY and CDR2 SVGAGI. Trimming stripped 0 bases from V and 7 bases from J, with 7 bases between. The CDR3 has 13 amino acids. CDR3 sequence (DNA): TGTGCCAGCAGTTACTCATCGGTGAATGAGCAGTTCTTC. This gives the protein CASSYSSVNEQFF.

The CDR3 loop reads CASSFGGGYTF. For the CDR3, the DNA is TGTGCCAGCAGCTTTGGGGGTGGCTACACCTTC. The chain is built from TRBV5-4 and TRBJ1-2; the D gene is possibly TRBD1 (5 bases). Germline V CDR1 and CDR2: SGHNT, YYREEE (reference sequence). V lost 2 bases, J lost 7 bases, and 6 bases lay in between. The CDR3 totals 11 residues.

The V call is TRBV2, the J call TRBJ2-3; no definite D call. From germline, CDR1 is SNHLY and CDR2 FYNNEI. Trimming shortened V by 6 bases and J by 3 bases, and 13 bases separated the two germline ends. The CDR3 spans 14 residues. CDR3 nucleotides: TGTGCCAGCAGCGAGGAATTGGGGACAGATACGCAGTATTTT. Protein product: CASSEELGTDTQYF. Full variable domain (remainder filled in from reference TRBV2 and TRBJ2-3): EPEVTQTPSHQVTQMGQEVILRCVPISNHLYFYWYRQILGQKVEFLVSFYNNEISEKSEIFDDQFSVERPDGSNFTLKIRSTKLEDSAMYFCASSEELGTDTQYFGPGTRLTVL.

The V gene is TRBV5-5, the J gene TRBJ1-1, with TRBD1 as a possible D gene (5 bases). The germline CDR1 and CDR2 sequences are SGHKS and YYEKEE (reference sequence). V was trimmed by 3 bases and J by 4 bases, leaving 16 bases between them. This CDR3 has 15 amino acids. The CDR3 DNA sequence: TGTGCCAGCAGCTGGGGGGGGAGTTCCGCCACTGAAGCTTTCTTT. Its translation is CASSWGGSSATEAFF.

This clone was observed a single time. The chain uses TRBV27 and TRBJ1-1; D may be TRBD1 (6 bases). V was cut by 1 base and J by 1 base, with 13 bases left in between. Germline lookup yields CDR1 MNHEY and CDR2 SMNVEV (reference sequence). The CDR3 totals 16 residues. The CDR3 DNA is TGTGCCAGCAGTTTATTAGGGGGGCTTGGGAACACTGAAGCTTTCTTT. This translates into CASSLLGGLGNTEAFF.

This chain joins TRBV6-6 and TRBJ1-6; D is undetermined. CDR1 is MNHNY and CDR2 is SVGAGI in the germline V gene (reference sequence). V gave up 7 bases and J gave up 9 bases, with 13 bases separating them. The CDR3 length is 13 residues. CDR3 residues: CASTSGWGSPLHF. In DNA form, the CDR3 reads TGTGCCAGCACCTCGGGCTGGGGTTCACCCCTCCACTTT.

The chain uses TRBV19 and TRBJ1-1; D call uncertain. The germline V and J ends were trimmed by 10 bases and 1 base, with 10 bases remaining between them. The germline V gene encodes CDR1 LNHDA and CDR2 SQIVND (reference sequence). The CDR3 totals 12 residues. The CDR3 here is CAISTGNTEAFF. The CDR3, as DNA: TGTGCCATTTCGACGGGGAACACTGAAGCTTTCTTT.

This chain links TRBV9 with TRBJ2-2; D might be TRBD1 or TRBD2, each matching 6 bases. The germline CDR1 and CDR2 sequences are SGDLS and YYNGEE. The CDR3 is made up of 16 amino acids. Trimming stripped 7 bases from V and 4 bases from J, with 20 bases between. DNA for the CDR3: TGTGCCAGCTCCTCTCGACAGGCCGGGAGCACCGGGGAGCTGTTTTTT. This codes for CASSSRQAGSTGELFF.

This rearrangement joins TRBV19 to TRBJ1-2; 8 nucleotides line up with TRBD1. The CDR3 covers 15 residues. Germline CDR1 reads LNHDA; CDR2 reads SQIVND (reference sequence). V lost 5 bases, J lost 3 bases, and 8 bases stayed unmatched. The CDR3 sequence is CASSPRTGSDYGYTF. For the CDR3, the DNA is TGTGCCAGTAGTCCCAGGACAGGGTCTGACTATGGCTACACCTTC.

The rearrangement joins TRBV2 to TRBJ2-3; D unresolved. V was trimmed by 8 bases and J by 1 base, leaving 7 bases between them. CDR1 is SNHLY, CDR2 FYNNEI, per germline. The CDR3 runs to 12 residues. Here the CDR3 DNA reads TGTGCCAGCGACGCAGGCACAGATACGCAGTATTTT. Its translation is CASDAGTDTQYF.

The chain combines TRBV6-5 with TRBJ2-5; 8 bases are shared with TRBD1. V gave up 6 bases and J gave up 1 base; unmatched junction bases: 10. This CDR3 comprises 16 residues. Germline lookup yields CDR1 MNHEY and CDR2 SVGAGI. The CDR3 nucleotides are TGTGCCAGCAGCTACGGGACAGGCGGTCTCCAAGAGACCCAGTACTTC. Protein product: CASSYGTGGLQETQYF.

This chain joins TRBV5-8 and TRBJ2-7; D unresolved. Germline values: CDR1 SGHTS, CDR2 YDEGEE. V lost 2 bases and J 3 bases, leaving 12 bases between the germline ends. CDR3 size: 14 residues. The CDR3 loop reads CASSFIQGFYEQYF. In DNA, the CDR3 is TGTGCCAGCAGCTTCATCCAAGGCTTCTACGAGCAGTACTTC. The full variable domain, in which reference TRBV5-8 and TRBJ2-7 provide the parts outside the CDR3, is EAGVTQSPTHLIKTRGQQATLRCSPISGHTSVYWYQQALGLGLQFLLWYDEGEERNRGNFPPRFSGRQFPNYSSELNVNALELEDSALYLCASSFIQGFYEQYFGPGTRLTVT.

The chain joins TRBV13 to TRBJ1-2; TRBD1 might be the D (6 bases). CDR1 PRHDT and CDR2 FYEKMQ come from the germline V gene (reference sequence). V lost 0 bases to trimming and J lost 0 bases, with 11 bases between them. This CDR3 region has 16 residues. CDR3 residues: CASSLGRGAANYGYTF. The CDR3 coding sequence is TGTGCCAGCAGCTTAGGCCGGGGGGCCGCTAACTATGGCTACACCTTC.

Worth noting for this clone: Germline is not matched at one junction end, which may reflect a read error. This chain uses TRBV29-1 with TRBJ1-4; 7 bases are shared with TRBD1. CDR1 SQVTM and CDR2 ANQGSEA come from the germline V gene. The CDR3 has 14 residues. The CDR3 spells CSVATGWSNEKLFF. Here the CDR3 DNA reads TGCAGTGTTGCGACAGGGTGGAGTAATGAAAAACTGTTTTTT.